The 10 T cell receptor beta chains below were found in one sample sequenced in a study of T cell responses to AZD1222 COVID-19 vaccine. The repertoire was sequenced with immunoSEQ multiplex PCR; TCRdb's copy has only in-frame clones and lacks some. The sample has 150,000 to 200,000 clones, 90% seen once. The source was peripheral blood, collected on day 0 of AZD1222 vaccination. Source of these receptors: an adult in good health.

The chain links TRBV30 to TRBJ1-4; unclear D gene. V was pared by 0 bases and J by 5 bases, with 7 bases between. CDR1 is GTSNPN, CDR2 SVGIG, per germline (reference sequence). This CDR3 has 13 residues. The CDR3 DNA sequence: TGTGCCTGGAGTGTACGGGTGAATGAAAAACTGTTTTTT. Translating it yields CAWSVRVNEKLFF.

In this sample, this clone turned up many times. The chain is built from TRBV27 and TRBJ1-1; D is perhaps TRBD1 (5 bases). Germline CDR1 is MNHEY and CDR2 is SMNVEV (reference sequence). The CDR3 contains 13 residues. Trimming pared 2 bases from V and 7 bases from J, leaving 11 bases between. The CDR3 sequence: CASSLSLGVEAFF. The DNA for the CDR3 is TGTGCCAGCAGTTTAAGTTTAGGGGTTGAAGCTTTCTTT.

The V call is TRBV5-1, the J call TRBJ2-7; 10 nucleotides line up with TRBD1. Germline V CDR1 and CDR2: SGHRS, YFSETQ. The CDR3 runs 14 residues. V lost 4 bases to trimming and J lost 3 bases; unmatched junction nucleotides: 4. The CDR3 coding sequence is TGCGCCAGCAGCCACGGACAGGGGGGCTACGAGCAGTACTTC. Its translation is CASSHGQGGYEQYF.

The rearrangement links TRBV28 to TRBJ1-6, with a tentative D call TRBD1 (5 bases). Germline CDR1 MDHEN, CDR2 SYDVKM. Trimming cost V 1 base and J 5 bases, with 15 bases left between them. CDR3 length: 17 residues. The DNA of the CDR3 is TGTGCCAGCAGTTTATACCCTGGGGCAACAAATAATTCACCCCTCCACTTT. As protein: CASSLYPGATNNSPLHF.

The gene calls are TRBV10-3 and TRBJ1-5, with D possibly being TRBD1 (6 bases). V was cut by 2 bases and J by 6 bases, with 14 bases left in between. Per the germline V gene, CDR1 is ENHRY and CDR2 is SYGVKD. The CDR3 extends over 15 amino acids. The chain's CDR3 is CAISEDWGARQPQHF. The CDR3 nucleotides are TGTGCCATCAGTGAGGATTGGGGGGCTCGTCAGCCCCAGCATTTT.

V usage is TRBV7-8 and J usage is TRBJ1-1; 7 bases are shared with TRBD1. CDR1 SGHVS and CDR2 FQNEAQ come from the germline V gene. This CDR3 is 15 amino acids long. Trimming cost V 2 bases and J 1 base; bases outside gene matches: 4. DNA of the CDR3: TGTGCCAGCAGCTTACGCGAGGGGGCGAACACTGAAGCTTTCTTT. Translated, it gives CASSLREGANTEAFF. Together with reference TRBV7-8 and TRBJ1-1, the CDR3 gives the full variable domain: GAGVSQSPRYKVAKRGQDVALRCDPISGHVSLFWYQQALGQGPEFLTYFQNEAQLDKSGLPSDRFFAERPEGSVSTLKIQRTQQEDSAVYLCASSLREGANTEAFFGQGTRLTVV.

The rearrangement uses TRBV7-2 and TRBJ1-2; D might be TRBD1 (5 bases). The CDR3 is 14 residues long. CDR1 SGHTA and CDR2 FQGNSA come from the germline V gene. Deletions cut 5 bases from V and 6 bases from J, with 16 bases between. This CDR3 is CASSPRFDSNGYTF. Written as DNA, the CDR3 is TGTGCCAGCAGCCCCCGTTTCGACAGCAATGGCTACACCTTC.

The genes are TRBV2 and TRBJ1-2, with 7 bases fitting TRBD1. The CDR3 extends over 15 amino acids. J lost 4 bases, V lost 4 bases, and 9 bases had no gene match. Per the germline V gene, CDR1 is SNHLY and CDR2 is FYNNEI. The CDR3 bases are TGTGCCAGCAGTGTATTTAGGGGGCAGGGCTATGGCTACACCTTC. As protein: CASSVFRGQGYGYTF.

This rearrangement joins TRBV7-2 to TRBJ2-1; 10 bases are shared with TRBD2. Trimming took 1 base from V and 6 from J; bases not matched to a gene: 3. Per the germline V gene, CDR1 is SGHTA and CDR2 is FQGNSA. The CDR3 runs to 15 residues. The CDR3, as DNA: TGTGCCAGCAGCTTAGTAGCGGGGGGAGGCAATGAGCAGTTCTTC. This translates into CASSLVAGGGNEQFF.

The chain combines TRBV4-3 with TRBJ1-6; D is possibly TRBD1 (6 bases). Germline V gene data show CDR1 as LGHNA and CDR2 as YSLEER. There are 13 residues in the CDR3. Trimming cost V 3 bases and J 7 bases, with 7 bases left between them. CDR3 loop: CASSQQGNSPLHF. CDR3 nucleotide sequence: TGCGCCAGCAGCCAGCAGGGGAATTCACCCCTCCACTTT.